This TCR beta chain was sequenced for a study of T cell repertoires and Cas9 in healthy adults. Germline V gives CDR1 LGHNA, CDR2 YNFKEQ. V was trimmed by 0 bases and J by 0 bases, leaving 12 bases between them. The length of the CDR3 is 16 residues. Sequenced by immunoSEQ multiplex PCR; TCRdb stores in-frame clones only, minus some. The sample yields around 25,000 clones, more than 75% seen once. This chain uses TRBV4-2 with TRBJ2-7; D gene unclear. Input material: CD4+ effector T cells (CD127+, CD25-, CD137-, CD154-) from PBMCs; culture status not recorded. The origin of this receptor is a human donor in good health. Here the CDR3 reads CASSQDLGESSYEQYF. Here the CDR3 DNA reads TGTGCCAGCAGCCAAGATCTCGGTGAGTCCTCCTACGAGCAGTACTTC.